The 11 T cell receptor beta chains below come from one sample, sequenced in a study of blood T cell repertoires in COVID-19. Some clones are missing from TCRdb's copy, which holds only in-frame ones; the method was immunoSEQ multiplex PCR. The table records about 310,000 clones, about 87% of them present only once. Specimen: PBMCs or T cells enriched from blood (not recorded which). Receptor source: a woman between 18 and 29 years old who had recovered from COVID-19.

V gene TRBV5-1 combines with J gene TRBJ2-3, with TRBD2 identical over 13 bases. CDR3 length equals 15 residues. CDR1 SGHRS and CDR2 YFSETQ come from the germline V gene. Germline trimming cut 3 bases from V and 6 bases from J; bases unmatched to any gene: 4. The DNA of the CDR3 is TGCGCCAGCAGCTCCGGACTAGCGGGAGATGATACGCAGTATTTT. Its translation: CASSSGLAGDDTQYF.

In this sample, this clone turned up a few times. Other DNA sequences from this sample encode an identical CDR3 as well. CDR3 residues: CASSLQGGTEAFF. The CDR3 DNA sequence: TGTGCCAGCAGTCTACAGGGGGGAACTGAAGCTTTCTTT. V is TRBV12-3 or TRBV12-4 and J is TRBJ1-1, with 8 bases fitting TRBD1. This CDR3 region has 13 residues. The J segment lost 5 bases and the V segment lost 5 bases, leaving 4 bases of the junction unmatched.

This clone was observed a handful of times. The chain employs TRBV6-1 and TRBJ2-7, with D perhaps matching TRBD1 (7 bases). V gave up 2 bases and J gave up 4 bases, with 18 bases separating them. The CDR3 is 16 residues long. CDR1 and CDR2 (germline): MNHNS, SASEGT. CDR3 protein: CASSEIGRGRMYEQYF. In DNA form, the CDR3 reads TGTGCCAGCAGTGAAATCGGCAGGGGGAGGATGTACGAGCAGTACTTC.

The chain links TRBV27 to TRBJ2-3, with TRBD1 matching 7 bases. The germline CDR1 and CDR2 sequences are MNHEY and SMNVEV (reference sequence). The length of the CDR3 is 15 residues. V dropped 3 bases and J dropped 2; count of bases not matched to a gene: 5. The chain's CDR3 is CASSFGTADTDTQYF. The DNA of the CDR3 is TGTGCCAGCAGTTTTGGGACAGCCGACACAGATACGCAGTATTTT.

This clone was recorded at least ten times. The CDR3 nucleotides read TGTGCCAGTAGTCCTCCAGGGGTGGACACCGGGGAGCTGTTTTTT. Residues: CASSPPGVDTGELFF. The rearrangement links TRBV19 to TRBJ2-2; D perhaps matches TRBD1 (6 bases). CDR1 is LNHDA, CDR2 SQIVND, per germline (reference sequence). Trimming stripped 5 bases from V and 3 bases from J, with 13 bases between. This CDR3 has 15 amino acids.

The V gene is TRBV11-2, the J gene TRBJ1-2, with D possibly TRBD1 on 6 matching bases. Trimming left V 1 base short and J 4 bases short, with 13 bases between. Germline loops: CDR1 SGHAT, CDR2 FQNNGV. The CDR3 totals 15 residues. The CDR3 sequence is CASSLGAGVAYGYTF. The CDR3 DNA is TGTGCCAGCAGCTTAGGTGCAGGGGTGGCCTATGGCTACACCTTC. The variable domain in full, completed from reference TRBV11-2 and TRBJ1-2, reads EAGVAQSPRYKIIEKRQSVAFWCNPISGHATLYWYQQILGQGPKLLIQFQNNGVVDDSQLPKDRFSAERLKGVDSTLKIQPAKLEDSAVYLCASSLGAGVAYGYTFGSGTRLTVV.

The rearrangement uses TRBV10-3 and TRBJ2-2; 7 nucleotides match TRBD1. Per germline, CDR1 ENHRY and CDR2 SYGVKD. V lost 11 bases, J lost 5 bases, and 8 bases stayed unmatched. This CDR3 is built from 13 residues. CDR3 in DNA: TGTGCCCGACGGCAGGGGGAAACCGGGGAGCTGTTTTTT. Protein product: CARRQGETGELFF.

The chain joins TRBV6-2 or TRBV6-3 to TRBJ2-1; D gene unclear. V shed 3 bases and J shed 9 bases, with 6 bases lying between them. The CDR3 runs 11 residues. The germline gives CDR1 MNHEY, CDR2 SVGEGT. CDR3 loop: CASSYPGEQFF. In nucleotides, the CDR3 is TGTGCCAGCAGTTATCCCGGTGAGCAGTTCTTC.

This clone was recorded once. V gene TRBV19 combines with J gene TRBJ2-3; TRBD2 matches 8 bases. The junction had 4 bases not matched to a gene; V was cut back by 1 base and J by 1 base. The CDR3 runs 16 residues. Per germline, CDR1 LNHDA and CDR2 SQIVND (reference sequence). CDR3 loop: CASSIAPTSGTDTQYF. CDR3 bases: TGTGCCAGTAGTATAGCCCCGACTAGCGGCACAGATACGCAGTATTTT.

The V call is TRBV19, the J call TRBJ1-1, with D possibly being TRBD1 (5 bases). The length of the CDR3 is 14 residues. Germline CDR1 and CDR2: LNHDA and SQIVND (reference sequence). V was cut by 3 bases and J by 7 bases, with 15 bases left in between. CDR3 amino acids: CASSIRAGDGEAFF. The CDR3 DNA reads TGTGCCAGTAGTATCCGAGCGGGGGACGGTGAAGCTTTCTTT.

With respect to this clone: The same CDR3 arises from other DNA sequences in this sample as well. The genes are TRBV7-9 and TRBJ2-3, with no clear D. Per the germline V gene, CDR1 is SEHNR and CDR2 is FQNEAQ (reference sequence). The ends were cut back, 5 bases at V and 0 bases at J, with 6 bases in the middle. This CDR3 is 13 amino acids long. The CDR3 loop reads CASSPSSTDTQYF. The CDR3 nucleotides read TGTGCCAGCAGCCCGTCCAGCACAGATACGCAGTATTTT.